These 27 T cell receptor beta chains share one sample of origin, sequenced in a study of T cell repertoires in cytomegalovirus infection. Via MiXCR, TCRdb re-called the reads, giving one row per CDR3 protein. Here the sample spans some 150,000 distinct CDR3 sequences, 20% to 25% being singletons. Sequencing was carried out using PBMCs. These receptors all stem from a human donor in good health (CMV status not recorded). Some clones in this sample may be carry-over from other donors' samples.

CDR3 residues: CASKTPGSDGELFF. CDR3 bases: TGTGCCAGCAAAACTCCGGGGTCGGACGGGGAGCTGTTTTTT. V and J are TRBV28 and TRBJ2-2, with TRBD2 as a possible D gene (5 bases). Germline V gene data show CDR1 as MDHEN and CDR2 as SYDVKM. This CDR3 contains 14 residues. V dropped 7 bases and J dropped 7 bases, with 16 bases sitting between them.

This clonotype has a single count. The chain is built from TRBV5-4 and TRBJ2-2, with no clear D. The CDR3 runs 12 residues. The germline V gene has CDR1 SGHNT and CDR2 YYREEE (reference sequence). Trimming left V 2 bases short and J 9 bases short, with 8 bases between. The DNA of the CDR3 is TGTGCCAGCAGCTTAGGTGGTCGGGAGCTGTTTTTT. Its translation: CASSLGGRELFF.

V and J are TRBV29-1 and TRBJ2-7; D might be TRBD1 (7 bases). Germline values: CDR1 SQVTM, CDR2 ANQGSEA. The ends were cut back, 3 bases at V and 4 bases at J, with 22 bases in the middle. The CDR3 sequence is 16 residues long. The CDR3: CSVEGGGGGGVYEQYF. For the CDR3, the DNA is TGCAGCGTTGAGGGAGGAGGGGGCGGAGGGGTATACGAGCAGTACTTC.

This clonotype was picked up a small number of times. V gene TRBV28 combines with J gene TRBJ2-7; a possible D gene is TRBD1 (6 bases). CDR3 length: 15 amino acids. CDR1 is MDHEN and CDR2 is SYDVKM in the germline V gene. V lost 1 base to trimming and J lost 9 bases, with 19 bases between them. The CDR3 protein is CASSLSGTNPRSQYF. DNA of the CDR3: TGTGCCAGCAGTTTATCCGGGACAAATCCCCGTTCGCAGTACTTC.

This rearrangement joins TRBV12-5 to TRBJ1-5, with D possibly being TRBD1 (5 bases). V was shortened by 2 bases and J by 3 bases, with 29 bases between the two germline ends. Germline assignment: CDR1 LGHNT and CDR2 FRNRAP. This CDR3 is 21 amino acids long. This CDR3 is CASGLLLSSGTFWYYNQPQHF. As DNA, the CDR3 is TGTGCTAGTGGTTTGTTGTTAAGCTCAGGGACTTTCTGGTATTACAATCAGCCCCAGCATTTT.

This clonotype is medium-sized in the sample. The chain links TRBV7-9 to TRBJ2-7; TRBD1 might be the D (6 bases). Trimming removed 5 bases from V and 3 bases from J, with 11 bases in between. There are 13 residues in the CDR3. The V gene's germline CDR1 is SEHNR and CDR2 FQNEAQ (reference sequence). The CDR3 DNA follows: TGTGCCAGCAGCCCGGACAGAAACTACGAGCAGTACTTC. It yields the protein CASSPDRNYEQYF.

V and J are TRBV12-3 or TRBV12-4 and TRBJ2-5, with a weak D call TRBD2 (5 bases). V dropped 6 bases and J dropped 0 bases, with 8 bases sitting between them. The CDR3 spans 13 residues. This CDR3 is CASRERNQETQYF. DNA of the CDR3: TGTGCCAGCAGGGAGCGGAACCAAGAGACCCAGTACTTC.

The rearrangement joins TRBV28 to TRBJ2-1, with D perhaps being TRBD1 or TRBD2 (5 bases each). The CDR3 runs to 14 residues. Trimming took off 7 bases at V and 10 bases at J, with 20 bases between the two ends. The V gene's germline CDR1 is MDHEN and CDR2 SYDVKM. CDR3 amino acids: CASIWGSQIGEQFF. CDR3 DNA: TGTGCCAGCATTTGGGGGTCCCAAATTGGCGAGCAGTTCTTC.

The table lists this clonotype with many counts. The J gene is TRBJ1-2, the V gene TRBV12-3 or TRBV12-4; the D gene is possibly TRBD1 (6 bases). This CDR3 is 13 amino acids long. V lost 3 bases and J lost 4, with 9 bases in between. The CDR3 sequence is CASSLGTSYGYTF. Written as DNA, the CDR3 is TGTGCCAGCAGTTTGGGGACAAGCTATGGCTACACCTTC.

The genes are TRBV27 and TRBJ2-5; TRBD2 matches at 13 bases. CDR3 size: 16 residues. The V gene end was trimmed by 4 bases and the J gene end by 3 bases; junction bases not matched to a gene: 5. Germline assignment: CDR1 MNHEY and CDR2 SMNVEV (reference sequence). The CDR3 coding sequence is TGTGCCAGCAGTTACCGGACTAGCGGGGGCAAAGAGACCCAGTACTTC. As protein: CASSYRTSGGKETQYF.

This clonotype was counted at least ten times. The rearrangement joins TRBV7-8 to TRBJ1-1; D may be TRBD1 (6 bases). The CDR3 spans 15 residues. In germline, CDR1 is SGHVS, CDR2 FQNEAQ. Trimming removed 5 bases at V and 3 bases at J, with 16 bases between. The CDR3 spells CASSTPNRDYTEAFF. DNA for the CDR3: TGTGCCAGCAGCACCCCTAACAGGGACTACACTGAAGCTTTCTTT.

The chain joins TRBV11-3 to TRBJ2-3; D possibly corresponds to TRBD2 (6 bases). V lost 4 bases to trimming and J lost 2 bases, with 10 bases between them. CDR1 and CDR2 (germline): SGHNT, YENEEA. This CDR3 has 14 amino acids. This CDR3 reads CASSSSGFTDTQYF. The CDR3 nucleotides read TGTGCCAGCAGCTCCAGCGGGTTCACAGATACGCAGTATTTT.

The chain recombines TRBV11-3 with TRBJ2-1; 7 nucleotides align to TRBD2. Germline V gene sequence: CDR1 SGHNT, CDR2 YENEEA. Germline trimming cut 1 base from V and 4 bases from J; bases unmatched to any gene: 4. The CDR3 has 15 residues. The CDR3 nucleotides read TGTGCCAGCAGCTTAGTTAGCGGGCCATACAATGAGCAGTTCTTC. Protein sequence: CASSLVSGPYNEQFF.

The CDR3 DNA sequence: TGTGCCAGCAGTTATAGTTATCGACAGTCACATCAGCCCCAGCATTTT. The encoded protein is CASSYSYRQSHQPQHF. The rearrangement joins TRBV6-5 to TRBJ1-5, with D possibly being TRBD1 (5 bases). This CDR3 comprises 16 residues. Germline lookup yields CDR1 MNHEY and CDR2 SVGAGI. V dropped 3 bases and J dropped 5 bases, with 17 bases sitting between them.

In nucleotides, the CDR3 is TGCAGTGCCGCGGGTGGTTCGGGGGCGGCGAACACCGGGGAGCTGTTTTTT. Its protein product is CSAAGGSGAANTGELFF. The gene calls are TRBV20-1 and TRBJ2-2; D could derive from TRBD1 or TRBD2 (6 bases each). The germline V gene encodes CDR1 DFQATT and CDR2 SNEGSKA (reference sequence). V was pared by 6 bases and J by 0 bases, with 20 bases between. The CDR3 is made up of 17 amino acids.

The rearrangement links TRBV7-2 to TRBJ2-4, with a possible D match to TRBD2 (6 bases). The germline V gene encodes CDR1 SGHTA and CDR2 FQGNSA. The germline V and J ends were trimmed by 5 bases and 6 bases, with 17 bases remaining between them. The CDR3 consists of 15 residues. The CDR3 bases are TGTGCCAGCAGCCCGGCGGGGCAGCTCATAAACATTCAGTACTTC. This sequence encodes CASSPAGQLINIQYF.

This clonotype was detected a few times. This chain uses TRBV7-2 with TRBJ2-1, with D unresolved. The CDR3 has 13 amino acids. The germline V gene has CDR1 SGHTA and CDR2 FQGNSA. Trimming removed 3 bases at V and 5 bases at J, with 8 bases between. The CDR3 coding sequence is TGTGCCAGCAGCTTCAAGGGAAACAATGAGCAGTTCTTC. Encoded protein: CASSFKGNNEQFF.

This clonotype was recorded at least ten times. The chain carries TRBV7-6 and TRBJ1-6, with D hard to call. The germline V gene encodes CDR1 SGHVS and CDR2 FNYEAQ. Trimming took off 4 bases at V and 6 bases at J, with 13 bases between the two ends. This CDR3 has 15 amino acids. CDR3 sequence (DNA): TGTGCCAGCAGCTCAGAGGGAGGACTTAATTCACCCCTCCACTTT. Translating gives CASSSEGGLNSPLHF.

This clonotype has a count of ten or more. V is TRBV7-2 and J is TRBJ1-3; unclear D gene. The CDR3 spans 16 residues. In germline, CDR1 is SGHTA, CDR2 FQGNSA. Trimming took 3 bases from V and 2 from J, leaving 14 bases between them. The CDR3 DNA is TGTGCCAGCAGCTTGTCTCCTCCGGGAACTGGAAACACCATATATTTT. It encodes CASSLSPPGTGNTIYF.

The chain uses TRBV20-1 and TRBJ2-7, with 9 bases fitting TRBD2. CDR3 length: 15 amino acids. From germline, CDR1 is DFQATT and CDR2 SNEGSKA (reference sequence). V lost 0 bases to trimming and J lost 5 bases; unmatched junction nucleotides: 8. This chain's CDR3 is CSARDPGTSKHEQYF. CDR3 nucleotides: TGCAGTGCTAGAGATCCTGGGACTAGCAAACACGAGCAGTACTTC.

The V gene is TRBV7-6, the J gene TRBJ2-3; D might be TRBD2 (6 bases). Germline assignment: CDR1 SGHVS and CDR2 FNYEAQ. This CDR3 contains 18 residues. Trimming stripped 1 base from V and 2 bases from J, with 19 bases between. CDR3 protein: CASSLDWRGAGPTDTQYF. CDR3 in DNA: TGTGCCAGCAGCTTAGATTGGCGCGGAGCGGGCCCCACAGATACGCAGTATTTT.

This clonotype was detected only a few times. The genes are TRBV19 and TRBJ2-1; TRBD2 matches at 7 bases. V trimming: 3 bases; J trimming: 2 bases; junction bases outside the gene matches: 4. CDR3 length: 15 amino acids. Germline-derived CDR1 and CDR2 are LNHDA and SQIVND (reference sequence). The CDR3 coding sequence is TGTGCCAGTAGTATCCTCGGGACTACCTACAATGAGCAGTTCTTC. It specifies CASSILGTTYNEQFF.

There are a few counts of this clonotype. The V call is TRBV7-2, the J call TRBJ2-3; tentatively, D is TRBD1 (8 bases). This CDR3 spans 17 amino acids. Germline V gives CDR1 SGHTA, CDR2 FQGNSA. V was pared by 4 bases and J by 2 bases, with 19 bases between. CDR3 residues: CASSSDWGGQVTDTQYF. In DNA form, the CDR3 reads TGTGCCAGCAGCTCTGATTGGGGGGGACAGGTCACAGATACGCAGTATTTT.

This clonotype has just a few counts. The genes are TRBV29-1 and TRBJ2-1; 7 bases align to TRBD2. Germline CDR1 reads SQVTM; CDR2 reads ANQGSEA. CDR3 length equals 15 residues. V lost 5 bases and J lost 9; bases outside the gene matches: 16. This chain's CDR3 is CSVYGPERGDFEQFF. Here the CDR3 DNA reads TGCAGCGTTTATGGGCCTGAGCGGGGCGATTTTGAGCAGTTCTTC.

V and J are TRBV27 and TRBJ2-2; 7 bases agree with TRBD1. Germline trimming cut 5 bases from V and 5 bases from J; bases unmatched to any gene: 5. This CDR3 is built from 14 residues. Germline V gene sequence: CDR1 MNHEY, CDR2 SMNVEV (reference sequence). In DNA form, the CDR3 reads TGTGCCAGCAGTAGAGACAGGGCAACCGGGGAGCTGTTTTTT. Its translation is CASSRDRATGELFF.

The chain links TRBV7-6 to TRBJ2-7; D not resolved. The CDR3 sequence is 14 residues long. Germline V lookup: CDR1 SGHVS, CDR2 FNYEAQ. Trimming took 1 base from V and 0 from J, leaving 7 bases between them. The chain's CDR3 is CASSLELLSYEQYF. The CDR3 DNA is TGTGCCAGCAGCTTAGAACTTCTCTCCTACGAGCAGTACTTC.

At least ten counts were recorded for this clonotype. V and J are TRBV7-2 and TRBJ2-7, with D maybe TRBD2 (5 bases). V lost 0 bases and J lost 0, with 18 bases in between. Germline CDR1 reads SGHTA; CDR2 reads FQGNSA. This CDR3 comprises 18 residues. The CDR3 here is CASSLALRGSANSYEQYF. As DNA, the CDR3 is TGTGCCAGCAGCTTAGCCCTTCGGGGTAGCGCCAACTCCTACGAGCAGTACTTC.